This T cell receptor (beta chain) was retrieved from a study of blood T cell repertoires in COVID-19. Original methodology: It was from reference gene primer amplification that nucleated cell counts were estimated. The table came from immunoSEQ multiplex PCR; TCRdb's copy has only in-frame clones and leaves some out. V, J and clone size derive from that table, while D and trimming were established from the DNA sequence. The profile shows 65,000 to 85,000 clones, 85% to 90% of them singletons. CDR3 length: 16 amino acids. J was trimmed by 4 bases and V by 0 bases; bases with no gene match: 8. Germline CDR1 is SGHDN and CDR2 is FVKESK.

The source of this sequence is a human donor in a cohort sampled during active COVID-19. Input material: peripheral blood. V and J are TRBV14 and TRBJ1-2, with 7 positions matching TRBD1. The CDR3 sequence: CASSQDLTDRSYGYTF. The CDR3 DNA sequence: TGTGCCAGCAGCCAAGACCTTACGGACAGGTCCTATGGCTACACCTTC.